The clone carrying this TCR beta chain was counted ten times or more. Its antigen is not identified. The sample originates from a study of early T cells in non-severe SARS-CoV-2 infection. Study as a whole: RNA in bulk from unsorted whole blood was sequenced, and chains were unpaired.

Study-wide results and caveats: Matching results from VDJdb favored anti-spike CD8 responses, leaving private and CD4 specificities undetected.

Individual cDNA molecules were tagged with unique molecular identifiers. TCRdb re-called the 5' RACE reads through MiXCR, storing one row per CDR3 protein. The data show tens of thousands of distinct CDR3 sequences, approximately 4.8% seen once. This TCR derives from an adult who was a healthcare worker with PCR-confirmed SARS-CoV-2 infection or an uninfected control (not recorded which). The sample consisted of whole blood.

CDR3 coding DNA: TGTGCCACCAGTGATTTTGATGCAGATACGCAGTATTTT. It translates to CATSDFDADTQYF. The gene calls are TRBV24-1 and TRBJ2-3, with D hard to call. The CDR3 contains 13 residues. Germline V lookup: CDR1 KGHDR, CDR2 SFDVKD. The V end was cut by 1 base, the J end by 4 bases, with 5 bases between.